The T cell receptor beta chain under discussion was sequenced for a study of CD8 T cells in ankylosing spondylitis. Notes on this clonotype: What it binds is not known.

In TCRdb, the 5' RACE reads were re-called with MiXCR into one record per CDR3 protein. Of just under 550,000 distinct CDR3 sequences in the sample, roughly 13% are singletons; the top ten hold under 7.5%. Germline CDR1 SEHNR, CDR2 FQNEAQ (reference sequence). With 5 bases clipped from V and 3 bases from J, the junction kept 8 bases outside the gene matches. CDR3 length equals 16 residues. Study findings and constraints: Characteristic, it appeared, of ankylosing spondylitis blood was a TCR beta motif of seven or eight highly homologous variants. Some of the motif variants had earlier been found in reactive arthritis patients' fluid and blood.

The sample was blood, either unsorted or a sorted T cell fraction (not recorded which). This clonotype was sampled from a male donor with ankylosing spondylitis. This chain uses TRBV7-9 with TRBJ1-4; 8 nucleotides agree with TRBD1. As DNA, the CDR3 is TGTGCCAGCAGCCATGGACAGGGCCTACCTAATGAAAAACTGTTTTTT. Protein product: CASSHGQGLPNEKLFF.